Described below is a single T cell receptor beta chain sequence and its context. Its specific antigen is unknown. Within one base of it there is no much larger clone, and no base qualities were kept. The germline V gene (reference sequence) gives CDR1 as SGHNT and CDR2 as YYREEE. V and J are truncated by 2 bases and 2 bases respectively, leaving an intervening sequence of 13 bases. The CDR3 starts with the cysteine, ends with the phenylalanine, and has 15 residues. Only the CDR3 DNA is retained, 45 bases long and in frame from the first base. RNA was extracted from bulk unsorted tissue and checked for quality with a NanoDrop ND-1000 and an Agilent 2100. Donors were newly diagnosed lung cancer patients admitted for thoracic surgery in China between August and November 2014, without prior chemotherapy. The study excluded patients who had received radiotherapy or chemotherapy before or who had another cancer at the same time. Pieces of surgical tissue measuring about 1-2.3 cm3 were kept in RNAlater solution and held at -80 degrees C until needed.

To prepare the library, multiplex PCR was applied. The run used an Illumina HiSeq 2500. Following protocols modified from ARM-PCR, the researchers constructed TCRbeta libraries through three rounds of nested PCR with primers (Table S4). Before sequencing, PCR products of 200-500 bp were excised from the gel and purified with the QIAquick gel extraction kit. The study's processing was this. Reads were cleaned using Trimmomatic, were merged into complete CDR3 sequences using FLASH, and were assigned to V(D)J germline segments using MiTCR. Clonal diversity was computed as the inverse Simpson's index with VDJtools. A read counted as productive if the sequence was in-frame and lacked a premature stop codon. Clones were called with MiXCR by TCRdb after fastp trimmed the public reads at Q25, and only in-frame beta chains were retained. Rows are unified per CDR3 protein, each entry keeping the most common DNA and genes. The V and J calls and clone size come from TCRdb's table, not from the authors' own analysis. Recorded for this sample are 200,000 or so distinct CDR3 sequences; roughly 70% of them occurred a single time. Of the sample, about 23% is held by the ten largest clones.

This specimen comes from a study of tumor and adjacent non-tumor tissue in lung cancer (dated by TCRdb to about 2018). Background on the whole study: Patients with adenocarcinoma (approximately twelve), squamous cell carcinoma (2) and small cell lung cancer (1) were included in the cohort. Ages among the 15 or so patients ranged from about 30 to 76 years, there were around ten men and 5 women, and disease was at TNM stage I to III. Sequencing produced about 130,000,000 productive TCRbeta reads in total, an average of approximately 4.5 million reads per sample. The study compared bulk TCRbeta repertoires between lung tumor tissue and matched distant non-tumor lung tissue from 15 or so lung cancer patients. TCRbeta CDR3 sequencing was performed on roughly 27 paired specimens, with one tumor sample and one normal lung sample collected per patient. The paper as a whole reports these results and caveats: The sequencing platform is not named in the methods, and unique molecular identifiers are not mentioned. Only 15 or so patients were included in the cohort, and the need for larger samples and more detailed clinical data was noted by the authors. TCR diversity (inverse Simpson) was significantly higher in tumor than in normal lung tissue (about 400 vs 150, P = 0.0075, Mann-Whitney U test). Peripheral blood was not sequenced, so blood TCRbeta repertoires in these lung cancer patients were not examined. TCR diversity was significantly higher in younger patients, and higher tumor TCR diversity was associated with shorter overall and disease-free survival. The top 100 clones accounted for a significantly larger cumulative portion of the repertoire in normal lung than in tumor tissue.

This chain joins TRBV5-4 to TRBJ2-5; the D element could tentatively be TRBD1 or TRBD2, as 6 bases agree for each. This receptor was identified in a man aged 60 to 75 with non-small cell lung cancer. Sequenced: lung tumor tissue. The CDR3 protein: CASSFTLGGQETQYF. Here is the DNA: TGTGCCAGCAGCTTTACCCTAGGGGGGCAAGAGACCCAGTACTTC.